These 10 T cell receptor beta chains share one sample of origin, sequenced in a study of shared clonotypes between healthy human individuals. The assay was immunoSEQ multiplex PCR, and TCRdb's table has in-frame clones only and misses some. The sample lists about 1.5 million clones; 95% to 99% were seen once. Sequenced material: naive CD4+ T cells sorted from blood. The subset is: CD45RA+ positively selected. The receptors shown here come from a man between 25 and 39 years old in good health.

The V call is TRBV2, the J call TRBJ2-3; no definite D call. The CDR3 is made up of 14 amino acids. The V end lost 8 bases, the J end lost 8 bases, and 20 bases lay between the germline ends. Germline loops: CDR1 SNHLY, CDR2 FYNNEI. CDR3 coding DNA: TGTGCCAGCTGCTTCCGGGTCGCGTTAGGTACGCAGTATTTT. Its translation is CASCFRVALGTQYF.

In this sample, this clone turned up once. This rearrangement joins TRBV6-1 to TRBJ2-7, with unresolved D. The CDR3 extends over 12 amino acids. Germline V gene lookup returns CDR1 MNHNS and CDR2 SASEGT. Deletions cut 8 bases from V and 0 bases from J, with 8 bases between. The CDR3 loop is CASGRPSYEQYF. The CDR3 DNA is TGTGCCAGCGGGCGGCCCTCCTACGAGCAGTACTTC.

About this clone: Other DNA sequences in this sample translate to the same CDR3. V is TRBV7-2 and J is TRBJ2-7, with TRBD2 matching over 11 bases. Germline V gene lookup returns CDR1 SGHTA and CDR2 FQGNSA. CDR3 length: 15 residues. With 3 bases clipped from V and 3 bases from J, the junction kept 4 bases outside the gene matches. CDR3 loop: CASSLSLAGGYEQYF. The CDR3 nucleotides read TGTGCCAGCAGCTTGTCCCTAGCGGGAGGCTACGAGCAGTACTTC.

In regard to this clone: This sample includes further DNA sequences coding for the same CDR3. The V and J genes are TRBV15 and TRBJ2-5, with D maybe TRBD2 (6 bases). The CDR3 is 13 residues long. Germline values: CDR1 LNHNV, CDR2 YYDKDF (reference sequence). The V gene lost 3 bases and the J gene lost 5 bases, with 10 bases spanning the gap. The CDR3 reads CATSRGGVETQYF. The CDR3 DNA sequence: TGTGCCACCAGCAGGGGCGGGGTGGAGACCCAGTACTTC.

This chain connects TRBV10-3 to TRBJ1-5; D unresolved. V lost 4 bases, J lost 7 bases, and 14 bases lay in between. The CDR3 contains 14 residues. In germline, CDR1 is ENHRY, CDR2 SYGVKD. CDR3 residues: CAISGLSGGQPQHF. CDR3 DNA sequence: TGTGCCATCAGTGGACTGTCGGGTGGGCAGCCCCAGCATTTT.

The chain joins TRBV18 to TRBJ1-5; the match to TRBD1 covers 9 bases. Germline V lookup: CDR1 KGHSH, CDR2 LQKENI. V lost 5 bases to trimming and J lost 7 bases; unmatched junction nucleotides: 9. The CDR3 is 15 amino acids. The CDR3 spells CASSMGQGRWQPQHF. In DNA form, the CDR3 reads TGTGCCAGCTCAATGGGACAGGGAAGATGGCAGCCCCAGCATTTT.

The CDR3 DNA follows: TGTGCCAGTAGTATTCGAGGAGGGGTTATACACGAGCAGTACTTC. It specifies CASSIRGGVIHEQYF. The genes are TRBV19 and TRBJ2-7; weak D call: TRBD2 (6 bases). V lost 3 bases and J lost 5, with 17 bases in between. The germline CDR1 and CDR2 sequences are LNHDA and SQIVND (reference sequence). The CDR3 length is 15 residues.

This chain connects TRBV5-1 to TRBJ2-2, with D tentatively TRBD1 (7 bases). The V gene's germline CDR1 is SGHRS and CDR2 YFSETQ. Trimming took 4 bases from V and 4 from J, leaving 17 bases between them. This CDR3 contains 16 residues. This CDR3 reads CASSASGGRSTGELFF. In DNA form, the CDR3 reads TGCGCCAGCAGCGCGTCAGGGGGGAGGAGCACCGGGGAGCTGTTTTTT.

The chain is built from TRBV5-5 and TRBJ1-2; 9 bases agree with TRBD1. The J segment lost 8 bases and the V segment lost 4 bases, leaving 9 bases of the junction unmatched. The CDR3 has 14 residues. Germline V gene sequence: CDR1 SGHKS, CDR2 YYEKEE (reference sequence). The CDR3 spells CASSPWTGAKGYTF. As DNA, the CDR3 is TGTGCCAGCAGCCCCTGGACAGGGGCAAAGGGCTACACCTTC.

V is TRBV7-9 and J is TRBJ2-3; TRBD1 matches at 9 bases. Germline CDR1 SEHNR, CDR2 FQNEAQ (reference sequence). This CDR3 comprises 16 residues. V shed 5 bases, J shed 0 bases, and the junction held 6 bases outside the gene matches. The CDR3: CASSLGTGTSTDTQYF. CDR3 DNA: TGTGCCAGCAGCCTAGGGACAGGGACAAGCACAGATACGCAGTATTTT.